Below are 3 T cell receptor beta chains sequenced from a single sample in a study of blood T cell repertoires in COVID-19. Method: immunoSEQ multiplex PCR; TCRdb's copy keeps in-frame clones and lacks some. The sample shows about 300,000 clones, around 86% of them seen only once. Sequencing was carried out using peripheral blood. These TCRs come from a woman aged 40 to 49 who had recovered from COVID-19.

The chain uses TRBV5-1 and TRBJ2-3; 10 positions agree with TRBD2. From germline, CDR1 is SGHRS and CDR2 YFSETQ. The CDR3 has 18 amino acids. Trimming cost V 4 bases and J 0 bases; bases outside gene matches: 11. The CDR3 DNA sequence: TGCGCCAGCAGCCCCTCCGGGACTAGCGCCGCTAGCACAGATACGCAGTATTTT. Its protein is CASSPSGTSAASTDTQYF.

The rearrangement links TRBV27 to TRBJ1-2; 7 bases match TRBD1. The CDR3 covers 13 residues. Germline lookup yields CDR1 MNHEY and CDR2 SMNVEV (reference sequence). With V trimmed by 5 bases and J by 8 bases, 8 bases remained unmatched. CDR3 residues: CASSAQGPGGYTF. The CDR3 nucleotides are TGTGCCAGCAGTGCACAGGGGCCCGGGGGCTACACCTTC.

The chain has TRBV7-9 and TRBJ2-1, with D possibly being TRBD2 (5 bases). In germline, CDR1 is SEHNR, CDR2 FQNEAQ (reference sequence). Trimming cost V 5 bases and J 9 bases, with 11 bases left between them. CDR3 size: 12 residues. The CDR3 loop is CASSPPRGEQFF. The CDR3 DNA reads TGTGCCAGCAGCCCGCCCCGGGGTGAGCAGTTCTTC.